Sequencing of this T cell receptor (beta chain) was carried out in a study of CD8 T cells in ankylosing spondylitis. Study conclusions and caveats: Typical of ankylosing spondylitis blood, it appeared, was a TCR beta motif of 7 or 8 highly homologous variants. The authors found the disease-linked clones to be CD8+ and relatively rare in peripheral blood. Earlier literature documents some of the motif variants in reactive arthritis synovial fluid and blood.

This CDR3 comprises 15 residues. CDR1 and CDR2 (germline): SGHAT, FQNNGV. As for this clonotype: Its antigen is unknown. At one end, the junction sequence differs from germline, possibly due to a read error.

Quantitative 5'-RACE was performed with molecular barcodes, and it yielded the TCR beta libraries. TCRdb called the 5' RACE reads again in MiXCR, with one record for every CDR3 protein. The sample lists 200,000 to 300,000 distinct CDR3 sequences, 8% to 11% occurring once. The rearrangement links TRBV11-2 to TRBJ2-4; D is perhaps TRBD2 (6 bases). The sequencing input was blood, either unsorted or a sorted T cell fraction (not recorded which). The TCR comes from a male donor with ankylosing spondylitis or in good health (not recorded which). CDR3: CANSFSEGAKNIQYF. DNA for the CDR3: TGTGCCAACAGCTTTTCGGAGGGGGCCAAAAACATTCAGTACTTC. Using reference TRBV11-2 and TRBJ2-4 for the parts outside the CDR3, the full variable domain is EAGVAQSPRYKIIEKRQSVAFWCNPISGHATLYWYQQILGQGPKLLIQFQNNGVVDDSQLPKDRFSAERLKGVDSTLKIQPAKLEDSAVYLCANSFSEGAKNIQYFGAGTRLSVL.